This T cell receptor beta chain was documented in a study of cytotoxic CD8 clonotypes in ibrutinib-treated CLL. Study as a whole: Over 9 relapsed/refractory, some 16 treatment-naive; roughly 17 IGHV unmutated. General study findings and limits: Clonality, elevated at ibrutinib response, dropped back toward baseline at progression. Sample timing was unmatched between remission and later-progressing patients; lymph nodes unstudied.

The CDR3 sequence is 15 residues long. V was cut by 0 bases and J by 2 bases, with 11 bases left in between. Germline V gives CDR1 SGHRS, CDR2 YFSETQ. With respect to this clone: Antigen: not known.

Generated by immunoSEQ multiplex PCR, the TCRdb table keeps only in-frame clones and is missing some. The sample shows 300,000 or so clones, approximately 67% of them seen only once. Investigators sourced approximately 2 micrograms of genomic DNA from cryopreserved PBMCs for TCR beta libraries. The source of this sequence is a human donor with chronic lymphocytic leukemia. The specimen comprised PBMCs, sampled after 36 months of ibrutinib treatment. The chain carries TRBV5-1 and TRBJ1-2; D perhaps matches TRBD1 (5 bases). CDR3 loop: CASSLEGRNNYGYTF. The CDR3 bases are TGCGCCAGCAGCTTGGAGGGACGGAACAACTATGGCTACACCTTC.